This TCR beta chain was found in a study of blood T cell repertoires in COVID-19. Study summary: Acute and convalescent COVID-19 samples came from the United States, Italy and Spain.

With 0 bases clipped from V and 4 bases from J, the junction kept 9 bases outside the gene matches. CDR1 LNHNV and CDR2 YYDKDF come from the germline V gene (reference sequence). The CDR3 loop spans 18 amino acids. In the study's own analysis: Estimates of nucleated cell counts were drawn from the amplification of reference gene primers. TCRdb's table, derived via immunoSEQ multiplex PCR, lists solely in-frame clones and lacks some. The D gene and trimming were derived from the DNA, and the V and J assignments and clone size from that table. Here the sample spans approximately 74,000 clones, 80% to 90% being singletons.

The chain is built from TRBV15 and TRBJ2-5; TRBD2 matches 12 bases. The sequence was obtained from a man between 65 and 80 years old with acute or convalescent COVID-19. The sample comprised peripheral blood. The CDR3: CATSRDASGGVISETQYF. CDR3 sequence (DNA): TGTGCCACCAGCAGAGATGCTAGCGGGGGGGTAATCTCAGAGACCCAGTACTTC.